What follows describes a single T cell receptor (beta chain). What it binds is not known. Trimming pared 4 bases from V and 4 bases from J, leaving 15 bases between. This CDR3 has 15 residues. CDR1 is SGDLS, CDR2 YYNGEE, per germline. This record comes from a study of cytomegalovirus exposure and HLA in healthy donors. General study points: Later analysis reportedly placed an Asian-associated ancestry cluster below the roughly 690-donor mean in N-insertions. Most subjects' HLA-A and HLA-B alleles were reportedly predicted from TCR beta sequences.

Primers included in the PCR were 60 Vbeta and 13 Jbeta primers. This table comes from immunoSEQ multiplex PCR, and its TCRdb copy is limited to in-frame clones, with some not included. The data contain around 190,000 clones, about 86% of them seen just once; the ten biggest clones take up about 1.8%. The chain combines TRBV9 with TRBJ1-3; D may be TRBD1 (6 bases). The specimen sequenced was PBMCs. This clonotype was obtained from a man aged 35 to 55 in good health and CMV-seropositive. The CDR3 bases are TGTGCCAGCAGCCCCCCCGGGACAACGGGAAACACCATATATTTT. It translates to CASSPPGTTGNTIYF.